A selection of T cell receptor beta chains follows, all from one sample in a study of blood T cell repertoires in COVID-19. Only in-frame clones appear in the TCRdb table, and some are missing; sequencing was by immunoSEQ multiplex PCR. The sample shows roughly 230,000 clones, 89% of them seen only once. The sequencing sample was made of peripheral blood. The source is a woman aged 40 to 50 who had recovered from COVID-19. Both conserved end residues are part of each CDR3. A D gene is named only where the DNA matches it firmly. Only some rows state a clone size, as once, few, many or a class for expanded clones.

j_call v_call clone_size d_call cdr3_aa cdr3_nt
TRBJ2-5 TRBV18 . . CASSDSQETQYF TGTGCCAGCTCGGACAGCCAAGAGACCCAGTACTTC
TRBJ1-5 TRBV2 once . CASSALNSNQPQHF TGTGCCAGCAGTGCTTTAAATAGCAATCAGCCCCAGCATTTT
TRBJ1-5 TRBV4-2 once . CASSQESSGDQPQHF TGTGCCAGCAGCCAAGAATCGTCAGGGGACCAGCCCCAGCATTTT
TRBJ2-7 TRBV5-1 . TRBD1 CASGAGTGVYEQYF TGCGCCAGCGGAGCCGGGACAGGGGTTTACGAGCAGTACTTC
TRBJ1-1 TRBV28 . . CASSPLITEAFF TGTGCCAGCAGTCCCCTAATCACTGAAGCTTTCTTT
TRBJ2-6 TRBV7-6 . . CASSRTASGANVLTF TGTGCCAGCAGCCGGACTGCCTCTGGGGCCAACGTCCTGACTTTC
TRBJ1-3 TRBV3-1/TRBV3-2 . . CASSQDGHPGSGNTIYF TGTGCCAGCAGCCAGGATGGACACCCCGGCTCTGGAAACACCATATATTTT
TRBJ2-3 TRBV7-3 . TRBD2 CASSLGDYPTVDTQYF TGTGCCAGCAGCTTAGGGGACTACCCCACGGTAGATACGCAGTATTTT
TRBJ1-3 TRBV7-2 . TRBD1 CASSLAFRGQGNTIYF TGTGCCAGCAGCTTAGCATTTAGGGGACAGGGAAACACCATATATTTT
TRBJ1-1 TRBV29-1 . . CSVMEAKNTEAFF TGCAGCGTCATGGAGGCGAAGAACACTGAAGCTTTCTTT
TRBJ1-4 TRBV28 . . CASMSGNEKLFF TGTGCCAGCATGTCGGGTAATGAAAAACTGTTTTTT
TRBJ2-1 TRBV18 . TRBD2 CASSPGTSSYNEQFF TGTGCCAGCTCACCCGGGACTAGCTCCTACAATGAGCAGTTCTTC
TRBJ2-1 TRBV4-2 . . CASSQADGSNNEQFF TGTGCCAGCAGCCAAGCGGACGGGAGCAACAATGAGCAGTTCTTC
TRBJ2-5 TRBV7-9 . . CASSSAVATKETQYF TGTGCCAGCAGCTCGGCGGTAGCGACTAAAGAGACCCAGTACTTC
TRBJ1-5 TRBV28 . . CASSETGEQPQHF TGTGCCAGCAGCGAAACAGGTGAGCAGCCCCAGCATTTT
TRBJ2-7 TRBV28 . . CASSFRGGEQYF TGTGCCAGCAGTTTTAGAGGGGGCGAGCAGTACTTC
TRBJ2-5 TRBV6-5 . . CASIFQGQETQYF TGTGCCAGCATTTTTCAGGGTCAAGAGACCCAGTACTTC
TRBJ2-1 TRBV29-1 . TRBD2 CSVGLAGVVRNEQFF TGCAGCGTTGGACTAGCGGGAGTTGTCCGCAATGAGCAGTTCTTC
TRBJ2-3 TRBV9 . . CASSVLELYADTQYF TGTGCCAGCAGCGTACTGGAGCTATATGCAGATACGCAGTATTTT
TRBJ2-3 TRBV2 . TRBD2 CASRPGLVGDTQYF TGTGCCAGCAGGCCGGGACTAGTAGGAGATACGCAGTATTTT
TRBJ1-2 TRBV18 . TRBD1 CASSPRDSEGYTF TGTGCCAGCTCACCACGGGACAGTGAAGGCTACACCTTC
TRBJ1-1 TRBV24-1 . TRBD1 CATSDPGQGNTEAFF TGTGCCACCAGTGACCCCGGACAGGGTAACACTGAAGCTTTCTTT
TRBJ1-2 TRBV19 . TRBD1 CASSISPDRNYGYTF TGTGCCAGTAGTATATCTCCGGACAGGAACTATGGCTACACCTTC
TRBJ1-2 TRBV10-3 . TRBD1 CAIKPGQGEGYTF TGTGCCATCAAGCCGGGACAGGGTGAGGGCTACACCTTC
TRBJ2-5 TRBV2 . . CASSDDSKETQYF TGTGCCAGCAGTGACGACTCTAAAGAGACCCAGTACTTC
TRBJ2-1 TRBV10-1 . . CASSDRSSYNEQFF TGCGCCAGCAGTGACCGGAGCTCCTACAATGAGCAGTTCTTC
TRBJ2-1 TRBV18 . . CASSLDTRPYNEQFF TGTGCCAGCTCACTGGACACCCGACCCTACAATGAGCAGTTCTTC
TRBJ2-7 TRBV6-5 once . CASRWGRNYEQYF TGTGCCAGCAGGTGGGGCCGGAACTACGAGCAGTACTTC
TRBJ2-7 TRBV7-3 once TRBD1 CASSVDRDHEQYF TGTGCCAGCAGCGTGGACAGGGACCACGAGCAGTACTTC
TRBJ1-4 TRBV19 . . CASTLVSATNEKLFF TGTGCCAGTACCCTCGTCTCCGCAACTAATGAAAAACTGTTTTTT
TRBJ2-5 TRBV27 . TRBD2 CASRTSGKTQYF TGTGCCAGCAGGACTAGCGGCAAGACCCAGTACTTC
TRBJ1-2 TRBV28 . . CATAARFTNYGSTF TGTGCCACCGCGGCTCGTTTCACTAACTATGGTTCCACCTTC
TRBJ2-2 TRBV6-2/TRBV6-3 . TRBD2 CASNPRGSPATSGRVTGELFF TGTGCCAGCAACCCACGGGGTTCCCCCGCGACTAGCGGGAGGGTCACCGGGGAGCTGTTTTTT
TRBJ1-6 TRBV2 . TRBD1 CASSGRQGAPNSPLHF TGTGCCAGCAGTGGCCGGCAGGGGGCTCCGAATTCACCCCTCCACTTT
TRBJ2-1 TRBV24-1 . . CATSDPDPTARNEQFF TGTGCCACCAGTGACCCTGACCCGACAGCCAGGAATGAGCAGTTCTTC
TRBJ2-7 TRBV7-9 few . CASSLVRGPYEQYF TGTGCCAGCAGTTTGGTTCGGGGTCCCTACGAGCAGTACTTC
TRBJ2-3 TRBV9 . TRBD2 CASSTPTSGMDTQYF TGTGCCAGCAGTACCCCGACTAGCGGGATGGATACGCAGTATTTT
TRBJ2-2 TRBV5-1 few . CASSLGGPGTGELFF TGCGCCAGCAGCTTGGGAGGTCCCGGGACCGGGGAGCTGTTTTTT
TRBJ2-3 TRBV6-5 . . CASKRGETTDTQYF TGTGCCAGCAAAAGGGGCGAGACGACAGATACGCAGTATTTT
TRBJ1-1 TRBV7-9 once . CASSLSAGNTEAFF TGTGCCAGCAGCTTATCGGCAGGGAACACTGAAGCTTTCTTT
TRBJ2-1 TRBV18 once TRBD2 CASSRFSGGLSYNEQFF TGTGCCAGCTCACGGTTTAGCGGGGGGTTATCCTACAATGAGCAGTTCTTC
TRBJ2-1 TRBV4-1 . TRBD2 CASSELAGVVNEQFF TGCGCCAGCAGCGAACTAGCGGGGGTTGTCAATGAGCAGTTCTTC
TRBJ1-1 TRBV28 . TRBD1 CASSRTGVGEAFF TGTGCCAGCAGCCGTACAGGGGTCGGGGAAGCTTTCTTT
TRBJ1-2 TRBV5-6 . . CASSLSSGTLNYGYTF TGTGCCAGCAGCTTGTCGTCCGGGACATTAAACTATGGCTACACCTTC
TRBJ1-1 TRBV11-2 . TRBD1 CASSTETGGTEAFF TGTGCCAGCAGCACCGAGACAGGGGGCACTGAAGCTTTCTTT
TRBJ2-3 TRBV27 . TRBD2 CASSLGLALGTDTQYF TGTGCCAGCAGTTTAGGACTAGCGTTAGGCACAGATACGCAGTATTTT